This entry features one T cell receptor beta chain sequence. Its antigen is not identified. The data derive from a study of T cells in localized non-small cell lung cancer. Regarding the study as a whole: Sequencing, confined to only one tumor region, leaves heterogeneity possible. Maximal T cell clonality occurred in uninvolved adjacent lung, with tumor ranking below it. The study linked higher blood T cell density to longer overall survival. Of the top 100 tumor clones, median roughly 60 were in adjacent lung, 25 to 35 among its top 100.

The repertoire was sequenced with immunoSEQ multiplex PCR; TCRdb's copy has only in-frame clones and lacks some. In the table there are roughly 86,000 clones, 84% of which are singletons. The germline V gene has CDR1 MNHEY and CDR2 SVGAGI. V shed 5 bases and J shed 3 bases, with 8 bases lying between them. The CDR3 sequence is 12 residues long. Sample: peripheral blood, taken before any cancer treatment. This chain connects TRBV6-5 to TRBJ2-7; D perhaps matches TRBD1 (6 bases). This clonotype was obtained from a man aged 35 to 69 with stage I lung adenocarcinoma. CDR3 in DNA: TGTGCCAGCAGTACGGACAGCTACGAGCAGTACTTC. Translating gives CASSTDSYEQYF.